Sequencing of this TCR beta chain was carried out in a study of blood T cell repertoires in COVID-19. There are 14 residues in the CDR3. Germline V gives CDR1 MNHEY, CDR2 SVGAGI. The germline V and J ends were trimmed by 2 bases and 1 base, with 9 bases remaining between them. Clones were read by immunoSEQ multiplex PCR, and TCRdb kept only the in-frame ones, dropping some. Seen here are 25,000 to 30,000 clones, around three quarters observed once, and the top ten hold roughly 40%. The source is a man aged 65 to 85 with acute or convalescent COVID-19. Sequencing input: peripheral blood. The chain joins TRBV6-5 to TRBJ2-7; no firm D call. The CDR3 DNA sequence: TGTGCCAGCAGTTACCACGTCAGATCCTACGAGCAGTACTTC. Translating it yields CASSYHVRSYEQYF.